What follows describes a single T cell receptor beta chain. The specificity of this receptor is unknown. Base qualities are missing; no much larger clone stands one base away. The CDR3 runs 13 residues from the cysteine to the phenylalanine. Only CDR3 DNA remains: 39 bases, in frame from the first base. V drops 3 bases and J drops 4 bases, leaving 7 bases in between. The germline V gene sets CDR1 to ENHRY and CDR2 to SYGVKD. This entry comes from a study of cytomegalovirus exposure and HLA in healthy donors (dated by TCRdb to about 2017). With regard to the full study: An earlier analysis of a few hundred of the donors reported approximately 300 Gb of sequence data and 117 million unique TCR beta sequences obtained from about 179 million T cells. Approximately 330 gigabases of sequencing data and approximately 92 million unique TCR sequences made up an early release that covered some 640 HLA-typed donors. Among the roughly 400 genotyped donors, approximately 77% belonged to the genetic ancestry cluster associated with self-reported Caucasian donors. The study was designed to test whether signatures of past pathogen exposure could be identified by cataloging public T cell receptors. Using immunosequencing, the study profiled T cell repertoires from 500 to 800 subjects and related those repertoires to cytomegalovirus serostatus. A separate validation cohort of 100 to 150 different subjects was used in addition to the approximately 700-subject first cohort. To predict cytomegalovirus infection status, the study brought together high-throughput TCR immunosequencing, statistical association of individual TCRs with disease status, and machine learning. A later analysis re-analyzed previously published TCR beta repertoires from 500 to 700 donors and added high-resolution HLA genotyping to study TCR occurrence patterns. In the later analysis, no new phenotypic data were used to find candidate immune exposures; instead, reliance was placed on TCR beta sequences and their occurrence across donors. An earlier analysis of around 640 of the donors used high-throughput TCR beta sequencing to judge whether each TCR beta V gene segment behaved as functional or pseudogenic. Donor age, sex, ethnicity and CMV serostatus were compiled together with the repertoire data. Genome-wide SNP genotypes for about 65% of the roughly 670 donors were used in a later genetic analysis, which treated that subset as a discovery cohort. All discovery cohort repertoires had been generated using a single sequencing platform. HLA typing included class I and class II loci at four-digit resolution. The number of typed donors differed by locus: 629-630 for A, B, C, DRB1 and DQB1; some 500 for DQA1; approximately 600 for DPA1; and some 470 for DPB1. A handful of DR-DQ haplotypes were handled as single units for association and clustering because linkage in the cohort was strong. On average, around 240,000 unique TCR beta nucleotide sequences were sequenced per donor among some 430 genotyped donors of the cohort, with 15% to 20% of those sequences being non-productive. General conclusions and limits of the study: In an earlier analysis of some 540 of the donors, most TCR beta V segments appeared in productive rearrangements about 87% or about 30% of the time, broadly matching IMGT annotations. A cluster of highly shared sequence variants was judged likely to represent a technical artifact of the sequencing pipeline. When HLA alleles, especially DR and DQ, strongly co-occurred, TCR associations were difficult to assign to individual alleles. Several of the top co-occurrence clusters appeared to be linked to parvovirus B19, influenza, CMV and Epstein-Barr virus, according to a later analysis. Only TCR beta chains were sequenced in this cohort, and the absence of alpha or paired-chain data limited detectable features. A further reported finding was that TCR beta sequences accurately predicted the HLA-A and HLA-B alleles for most subjects in the first cohort. In a later analysis, most CMV-associated TCR beta chains were found to appear HLA-restricted, with HLA associations seemingly driven largely by CMV exposure. In a later analysis, 15,000 to 20,000 TCR beta sequences were associated with specific HLA alleles at a false discovery rate of 0.05. The 87-base-pair reads could not distinguish some IMGT-functional V segments, including TRBV6-2 and TRBV6-3, so those segments were excluded. In a later analysis, the rate of TCR association differed among HLA loci, with DRB1 alleles having the most associated TCRs and HLA-C alleles having the fewest. Most TCR sequences were observed very rarely across donors, whereas some public TCRs were present in many individuals. Because counts were too low, roughly 18 rarely observed V segments, including chromosome 9 orphons, were left out of the earlier analysis of approximately 500 of the donors. In a later analysis, HLA-associated TCR beta chains showed more clonal expansion and lower generation probabilities than non-associated chains that were equally common. Sequencing depth was assumed to be roughly uniform across donors in the presence/absence analyses, though that assumption may not hold. In vitro tests confirmed that a few of the cytomegalovirus-associated TCR beta chains recognize cytomegalovirus antigens. A later genetic analysis reported fewer N-insertions in productive TCRs among donors in an Asian-associated ancestry cluster than the roughly 690-donor mean. The authors suggested that the approach could potentially be extended to other disease states and immunological phenotypes. In both the original and validation cohorts, the classifier was reported to diagnose cytomegalovirus status with high specificity and sensitivity. The study gave a list of 150 to 200 TCR beta chains associated with cytomegalovirus. The only immune exposure information available for the cohort was CMV serostatus. A later genetic analysis associated a missense DCLRE1C variant with V-gene and J-gene trimming of TCR beta chains, and an independent cohort replicated the association. Because HLA typing was unavailable for some donors at each locus, only the typed subset was used in association tests. Correlated functional status among segregating V segments might reflect linkage disequilibrium, but an unknown experimental factor could not be ruled out.

Library preparation used the immunoSEQ multiplex PCR assay. For the multiplex PCR, a mixture combining 60 forward primers for TCR Vbeta segments and 13 reverse primers for TCR Jbeta segments was used. A multiplex PCR assay on genomic DNA amplified the CDR3 region of rearranged TCR beta genes. The amplified TCR beta libraries were sequenced on the Illumina HiSeq System as 87-base-pair reads. The authors processed their data as follows. A later analysis tallied 70 million to 100 million unique TCR beta chains across the 600 to 700 repertoires, and around 9.9 million of those chains were shared by two or more donors. To remove PCR and sequencing errors, raw reads were error-corrected and collapsed into unique sequences using a nearest-neighbor algorithm that merged closely related sequences. Alignment of CDR3 sequences to IMGT reference sequences was used to assign V, D and J gene segments. For a sequence to be retained, a match of at least six nucleotides was required to both a V gene segment and a J gene segment. Rearrangements were called productive when the CDR3 lacked stop codons and stayed in frame with V and J; all others were non-productive. Following IMGT convention, CDR3 was defined as the stretch from the second conserved V-encoded cysteine to the conserved J-encoded phenylalanine. In an earlier analysis of approximately 500 of the donors, sequences lacking an unambiguous match to a single V gene segment were excluded. An earlier analysis of a few hundred of the donors classified V segments as functional when productive rearrangements were above 56.7% and as segregating when the standard deviation between donors was above 5%. To diagnose cytomegalovirus status from the catalog of TCR beta chain sequences, a statistical classification framework was built. In a later analysis, TCR nucleotide sequences were compared against IMGT/GENE-DB human TR gene sequences so that V and J genes could be assigned. In a later analysis, CDR3 sequences and most-parsimonious VDJ recombination scenarios were assigned using the TCRdist pipeline. In a later analysis, every TCR beta chain was defined by the combination of its CDR3 amino acid sequence and its V-gene family, and reads without a unique V-gene family were dropped. A later analysis removed nearly 600 highly shared, low-generation-probability nucleotide sequences to deal with suspected cross-contamination and a sequencing artifact. In a later analysis, a clonal expansion index for each public chain was calculated from normalized within-repertoire ranks of inferred template counts. Generation probabilities in a later analysis came from a VDJ recombination model fitted to out-of-frame rearrangements, and those results were checked against IGoR. A later analysis scored TCR-TCR, TCR-HLA and TCR-CMV co-occurrence with hypergeometric tests, applying a repertoire-size bias correction to TCR pairs. False discovery rates were estimated in a later analysis by permuting HLA or CMV assignments 20 times. In a later analysis, co-occurring TCRs were grouped using DBSCAN, and TCRdist sequence similarity was added for clustering within HLA-allele-positive subsets. Repertoires with fewer than 30,000 or more than 120,000 public chains were left out of co-occurrence clustering, as were five repertoires with anomalous nucleotide sharing. The table comes from immuneACCESS by way of TCRdb, which keeps in-frame sequences with V and J called. Part of the clones is missing from these tables; in studies checked, under half for an unresolved V gene and the rest for unknown reasons. For V, J and clone size, that table is used; D and trimming come from the DNA. The sample has about 60,000 clones on record, approximately 87% of them singletons. More than 1.4% of the sample lies in the top ten.

The cohort comprised fewer than 750 healthy bone marrow donors. All cohort members were sampled while nominally healthy, although unrecorded immune exposures were likely present. The donor tested CMV seronegative, placing the donor among the 350 or so seronegative members of the cohort. A peripheral blood sample was provided by each donor, and peripheral blood mononuclear cells were used for TCR beta sequencing. Genomic DNA was extracted from the blood cell samples with the Qiagen DNeasy Blood Extraction Kit. The specimen sequenced was PBMCs. The TCR was taken from a man aged 18 to 30 in good health and CMV-seronegative. The rearranged segments are TRBV10-3 and TRBJ2-1, with a tentative D gene TRBD2 over 5 matching bases. The CDR3 is CAISDGEYNEQFF. The nucleotide sequence is TGTGCCATCAGTGACGGGGAATACAATGAGCAGTTCTTC.